Listed below are T cell receptor beta chains from one sample, sequenced in a study of T cell responses to AZD1222 COVID-19 vaccine. Sequenced by immunoSEQ multiplex PCR; TCRdb stores in-frame clones only, minus some. The data show roughly 160,000 clones, approximately 92% seen once. The sequencing here drew on peripheral blood, taken on day 0 of AZD1222 vaccination. The receptor source for this set is an adult in good health. Each CDR3 is given with its conserved first and last residue. The D gene is left open where the match is weak. Rows give clone size only sometimes, using once, few, many, or a class for an expanded clone.

V gene	D gene	J gene	CDR3 length	clone size	CDR3 protein	CDR3 DNA
TRBV6-5	.	TRBJ1-4	14	.	CASREVATNEKLFF	TGTGCCAGCAGGGAGGTAGCAACTAATGAAAAACTGTTTTTT
TRBV27	.	TRBJ2-4	14	.	CASSQVGPKNIQYF	TGTGCCAGCAGTCAAGTCGGGCCCAAAAACATTCAGTACTTC
TRBV10-3	TRBD2	TRBJ2-1	13	.	CATTPSGDYEQFF	TGTGCCACCACACCTAGCGGGGACTATGAGCAGTTCTTC
TRBV12-3/TRBV12-4	.	TRBJ1-1	12	once	CASSLRGTEAFF	TGTGCCAGCAGTTTGAGGGGCACTGAAGCTTTCTTT
TRBV2	.	TRBJ1-5	13	.	CASSDSPNQPQHF	TGTGCCAGCAGTGACAGCCCCAATCAGCCCCAGCATTTT
TRBV30	.	TRBJ2-7	12	once	CAWRQNSYEQYF	TGTGCCTGGAGGCAGAACTCCTACGAGCAGTACTTC
TRBV4-1	.	TRBJ1-2	19	once	CASSQDNRDTQRANYGYTF	TGCGCCAGCAGCCAAGATAACCGGGACACCCAGAGAGCTAACTATGGCTACACCTTC
TRBV27	TRBD1	TRBJ1-2	14	.	CASSRDRDNYGYTF	TGTGCCAGCAGTCGGGACAGGGATAACTATGGCTACACCTTC
TRBV19	TRBD1	TRBJ2-7	15	.	CASSYLGQGPYEQYF	TGTGCCAGTAGTTACCTAGGACAGGGACCCTACGAGCAGTACTTC
TRBV3-1/TRBV3-2	TRBD2	TRBJ2-3	16	.	CASSQDRLAGADTQYF	TGTGCCAGCAGCCAAGATCGGCTAGCGGGAGCCGATACGCAGTATTTT
TRBV3-1/TRBV3-2	.	TRBJ2-7	14	.	CASSQGRVTYEQYF	TGTGCCAGCAGCCAAGGCAGGGTTACCTACGAGCAGTACTTC
TRBV5-1	TRBD1	TRBJ2-3	15	.	CASSPGQGSTDTQYF	TGCGCCAGCAGCCCTGGACAGGGGAGCACAGATACGCAGTATTTT
TRBV30	TRBD1	TRBJ1-5	14	.	CAWTGEGQGQPQHF	TGTGCCTGGACAGGGGAGGGACAGGGTCAGCCCCAGCATTTT
TRBV4-2	.	TRBJ1-3	18	.	CASSPTPGGTDSGNTIYF	TGTGCCAGCAGCCCAACCCCGGGGGGAACCGACTCTGGAAACACCATATATTTT
TRBV18	TRBD1	TRBJ1-6	15	.	CASSPGTGVNSPLHF	TGTGCCAGCTCCCCCGGGACAGGAGTTAATTCACCCCTCCACTTT
TRBV10-3	.	TRBJ1-1	14	.	CAISETAGRTEAFF	TGTGCCATCAGTGAGACGGCAGGGAGGACTGAAGCTTTCTTT
TRBV5-1	.	TRBJ2-5	14	.	CASSLGGGGETQYF	TGCGCCAGCAGCTTGGGGGGAGGTGGAGAGACCCAGTACTTC
TRBV7-8	.	TRBJ1-4	15	.	CASSRNRVENEKLFF	TGTGCCAGCAGTCGAAACAGGGTGGAGAATGAAAAACTGTTTTTT
TRBV18	TRBD1	TRBJ1-2	16	.	CASSLFRDRAAYGYTF	TGTGCCAGCTCACTATTTAGGGACAGGGCTGCCTATGGCTACACCTTC
TRBV9	TRBD1	TRBJ1-3	17	.	CASSRLDRGQGGNTIYF	TGTGCCAGCAGCCGCCTTGACAGGGGGCAAGGTGGAAACACCATATATTTT
TRBV6-6	.	TRBJ1-4	14	.	CASNRRGPNEKLFF	TGTGCCAGCAACCGCCGTGGACCTAATGAAAAACTGTTTTTT
TRBV19	.	TRBJ1-1	15	once	CASSIGRRRDTEAFF	TGTGCCAGTAGTATAGGAAGGAGAAGAGACACTGAAGCTTTCTTT
TRBV5-1	.	TRBJ1-1	15	.	CASSSGGAMNTEAFF	TGCGCCAGCAGCTCCGGGGGAGCCATGAACACTGAAGCTTTCTTT
TRBV5-1	.	TRBJ2-7	16	.	CASSSDPMRSGDEQYF	TGCGCCAGCAGCTCGGACCCCATGCGGTCCGGGGACGAGCAGTACTTC
TRBV19	.	TRBJ2-7	14	.	CASSMTGTTYEQYF	TGTGCCAGTAGTATGACGGGTACCACCTACGAGCAGTACTTC
TRBV5-5	.	TRBJ1-5	15	.	CASSPSGQKYQPQHF	TGTGCCAGCAGCCCCTCGGGGCAGAAGTATCAGCCCCAGCATTTT
TRBV4-3	.	TRBJ1-2	15	.	CASSQDRNPGYGYTF	TGCGCCAGCAGCCAAGATAGGAATCCAGGCTATGGCTACACCTTC
TRBV30	.	TRBJ1-1	13	.	CAWSHSLGTEAFF	TGTGCCTGGAGCCACTCCCTTGGGACTGAAGCTTTCTTT
TRBV7-9	.	TRBJ1-5	13	.	CASSRRGNQPQHF	TGCGCCAGCAGCAGACGTGGAAATCAGCCCCAGCATTTT
TRBV30	TRBD1	TRBJ1-3	15	.	CAWSAGTGDGNTIYF	TGTGCCTGGAGTGCAGGGACAGGGGATGGAAACACCATATATTTT
TRBV6-5	.	TRBJ1-1	14	once	CASSLGPPRTEAFF	TGTGCCAGCAGTTTGGGACCGCCGAGGACTGAAGCTTTCTTT
TRBV29-1	TRBD1	TRBJ2-7	14	.	CSVQRQGFPYEQYF	TGCAGCGTCCAGCGACAGGGTTTTCCTTACGAGCAGTACTTC
TRBV7-2	.	TRBJ1-1	13	.	CASSSAGATEAFF	TGTGCCAGCAGCTCAGCAGGAGCGACTGAAGCTTTCTTT
TRBV18	TRBD1	TRBJ1-2	13	.	CASSAGQGNGYTF	TGTGCCAGCTCAGCGGGACAGGGAAATGGCTACACCTTC
TRBV11-2	TRBD1	TRBJ1-2	15	.	CASSWTGRNFYGYTF	TGTGCCAGCAGTTGGACAGGGCGGAATTTCTATGGCTACACCTTC
TRBV3-1/TRBV3-2	TRBD2	TRBJ2-2	16	.	CASNQLAGVHTGELFF	TGTGCCAGCAACCAACTAGCGGGAGTCCACACCGGGGAGCTGTTTTTT
TRBV2	.	TRBJ1-2	13	.	CAAPKEPNYGYTF	TGTGCCGCTCCTAAGGAGCCTAACTATGGCTACACCTTC
TRBV19	TRBD2	TRBJ2-7	15	few	CASSMSSGTAYEQYF	TGTGCCAGTAGTATGAGTAGCGGGACTGCCTACGAGCAGTACTTC
TRBV7-9	.	TRBJ1-5	14	once	CASSSSRVNQPQHF	TGTGCCAGCAGCTCCTCGAGGGTCAATCAGCCCCAGCATTTT
TRBV7-8	TRBD1	TRBJ1-3	15	.	CASSFGGTDGNTIYF	TGTGCCAGCAGCTTTGGCGGGACAGACGGAAACACCATATATTTT